The sequence of this T cell receptor beta chain was determined in a study of CD8+ T cells in alopecia areata. As for the study in general: Those patients who were treated received oral tofacitinib, which was given at 5 to 10 mg twice daily for moderate-to-severe alopecia areata.

Treatment denoted: oral pan-JAK inhibitor, 5-10 mg twice daily. Extracted RNA was reverse transcribed into cDNA, the sequencing template. Repertoires were generated with immunoSEQ multiplex PCR, while TCRdb's copy carries only in-frame clones and drops some. The data hold about 160,000 clones, with 65% observed a single time. This TCR was sampled from a human donor with alopecia areata. The sequences come from CD4+ T cells sorted from blood, collected at week 4, from a patient treated with tofacitinib.

The CDR3 region has the DNA TGTGCCAGCAGCTTGGGGGCCGAAGCTCTCTATGGCTACACCTTC. Translating gives CASSLGAEALYGYTF. The chain uses TRBV9 and TRBJ1-2; possible D gene TRBD1, 6 bases. CDR3 size: 15 residues. V was pared by 4 bases and J by 4 bases, with 17 bases between. The germline V gene has CDR1 SGDLS and CDR2 YYNGEE.